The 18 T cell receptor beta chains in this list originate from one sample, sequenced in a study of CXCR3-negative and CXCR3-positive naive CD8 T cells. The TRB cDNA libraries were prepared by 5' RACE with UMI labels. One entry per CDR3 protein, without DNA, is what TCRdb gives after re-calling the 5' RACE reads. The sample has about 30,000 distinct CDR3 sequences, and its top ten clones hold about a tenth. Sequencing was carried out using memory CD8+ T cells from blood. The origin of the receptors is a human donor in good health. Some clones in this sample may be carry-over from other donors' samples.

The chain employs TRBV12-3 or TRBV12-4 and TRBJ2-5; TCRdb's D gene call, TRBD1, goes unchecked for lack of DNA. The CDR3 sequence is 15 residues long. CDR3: CASSPYSSTGETQYF.

The CDR3 reads CSVGSTRLDEQYF. The chain links TRBV29-1 to TRBJ2-7; the TCRdb D gene call, TRBD2, has no DNA to confirm it. CDR1 and CDR2 (germline): SQVTM, ANQGSEA. The CDR3 consists of 13 residues.

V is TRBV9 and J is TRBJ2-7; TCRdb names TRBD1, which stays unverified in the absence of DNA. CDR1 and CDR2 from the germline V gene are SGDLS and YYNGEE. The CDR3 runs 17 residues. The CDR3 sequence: CASSVTGTGARGDEQYF.

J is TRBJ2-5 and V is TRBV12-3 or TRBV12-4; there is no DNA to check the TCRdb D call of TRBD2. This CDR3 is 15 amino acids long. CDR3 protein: CASNHPSVGEETQYF.

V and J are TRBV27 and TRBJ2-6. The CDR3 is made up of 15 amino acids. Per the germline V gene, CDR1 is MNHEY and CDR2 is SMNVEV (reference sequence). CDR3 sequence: CASSLGGSGANVLTF.

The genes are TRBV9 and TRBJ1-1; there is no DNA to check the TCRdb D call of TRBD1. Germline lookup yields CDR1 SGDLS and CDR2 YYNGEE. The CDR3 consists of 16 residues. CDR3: CASSDGTDDLNTEAFF.

This chain's CDR3 is CSVGDREGSPLHF. V gene TRBV29-1 combines with J gene TRBJ1-6; lacking DNA, the TRBD1 call made by TCRdb goes unchecked. The CDR3 totals 13 residues. The germline V gene has CDR1 SQVTM and CDR2 ANQGSEA.

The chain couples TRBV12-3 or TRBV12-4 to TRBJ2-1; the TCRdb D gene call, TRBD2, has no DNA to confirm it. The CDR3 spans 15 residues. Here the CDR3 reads CASSLALGTNNEQFF.

The CDR3: CASRPGTARTDTQYF. V is TRBV9 and J is TRBJ2-3; TCRdb names TRBD1, which stays unverified in the absence of DNA. The length of the CDR3 is 15 residues. Germline assignment: CDR1 SGDLS and CDR2 YYNGEE.

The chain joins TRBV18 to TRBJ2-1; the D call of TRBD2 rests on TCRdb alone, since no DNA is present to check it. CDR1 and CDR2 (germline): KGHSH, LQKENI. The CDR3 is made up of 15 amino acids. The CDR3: CASSPPSGGPNEQFF.

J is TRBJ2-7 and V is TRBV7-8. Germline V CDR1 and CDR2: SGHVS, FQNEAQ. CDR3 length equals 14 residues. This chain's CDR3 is CASSLAGVSYEQYF.

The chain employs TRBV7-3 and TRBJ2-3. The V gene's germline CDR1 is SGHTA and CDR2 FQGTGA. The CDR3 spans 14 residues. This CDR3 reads CASSLRHPTDTQYF.

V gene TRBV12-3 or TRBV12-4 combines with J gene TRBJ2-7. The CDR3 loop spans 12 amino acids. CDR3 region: CAGSFVGYEQYF.

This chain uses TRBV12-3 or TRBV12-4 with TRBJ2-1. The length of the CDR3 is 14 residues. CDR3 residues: CASSGPISYNEQFF.

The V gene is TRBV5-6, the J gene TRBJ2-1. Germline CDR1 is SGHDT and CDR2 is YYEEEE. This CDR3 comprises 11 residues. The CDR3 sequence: CASSMSLEQFF.

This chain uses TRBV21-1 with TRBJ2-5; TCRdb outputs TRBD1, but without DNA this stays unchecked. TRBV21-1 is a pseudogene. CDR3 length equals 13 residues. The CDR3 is CASQKGPQETQYF.

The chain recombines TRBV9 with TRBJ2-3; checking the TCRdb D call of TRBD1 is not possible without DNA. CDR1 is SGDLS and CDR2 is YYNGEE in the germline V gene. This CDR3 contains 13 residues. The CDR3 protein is CASSVAGGRTQYF.

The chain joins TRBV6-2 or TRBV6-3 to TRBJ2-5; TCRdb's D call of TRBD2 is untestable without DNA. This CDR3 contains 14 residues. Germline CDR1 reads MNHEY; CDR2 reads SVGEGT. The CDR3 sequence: CASSYGEGSETQYF.